This TCR beta chain was obtained from a study of CD8+ T cells in alopecia areata. Study-level points and caveats: When scalp samples are sequenced, resident alphabeta T cells of normal skin are also captured. In lesional scalp, particularly from alopecia totalis/universalis, clonality was higher than in normal scalp. Sharing of TCR sequences between patients (possibly for HLA-related reasons) was less clear than in mice.

Trimming took 6 bases from V and 6 from J, leaving 14 bases between them. The CDR3 spans 14 residues. Germline V lookup: CDR1 MNHEY, CDR2 SVGAGI. cDNA reverse transcribed from extracted RNA served as the sequencing template. Profiled with immunoSEQ multiplex PCR; TCRdb holds only in-frame clones, not every one. The sample records some 110,000 clones, 55% to 70% being singletons. A remark on this clone: Its antigen remains unidentified.

PBMCs, the starting material, were the source of sorted CD4+ and CD8+ T cells. The chain has TRBV6-5 and TRBJ2-2, with D uncertain. The source material was CD4+ T cells sorted from blood. This clonotype was sampled from a human donor in good health. CDR3 nucleotide sequence: TGTGCCAGCAGCTCCGGGTCTCTGGCCGGGGAGCTGTTTTTT. It translates to CASSSGSLAGELFF.